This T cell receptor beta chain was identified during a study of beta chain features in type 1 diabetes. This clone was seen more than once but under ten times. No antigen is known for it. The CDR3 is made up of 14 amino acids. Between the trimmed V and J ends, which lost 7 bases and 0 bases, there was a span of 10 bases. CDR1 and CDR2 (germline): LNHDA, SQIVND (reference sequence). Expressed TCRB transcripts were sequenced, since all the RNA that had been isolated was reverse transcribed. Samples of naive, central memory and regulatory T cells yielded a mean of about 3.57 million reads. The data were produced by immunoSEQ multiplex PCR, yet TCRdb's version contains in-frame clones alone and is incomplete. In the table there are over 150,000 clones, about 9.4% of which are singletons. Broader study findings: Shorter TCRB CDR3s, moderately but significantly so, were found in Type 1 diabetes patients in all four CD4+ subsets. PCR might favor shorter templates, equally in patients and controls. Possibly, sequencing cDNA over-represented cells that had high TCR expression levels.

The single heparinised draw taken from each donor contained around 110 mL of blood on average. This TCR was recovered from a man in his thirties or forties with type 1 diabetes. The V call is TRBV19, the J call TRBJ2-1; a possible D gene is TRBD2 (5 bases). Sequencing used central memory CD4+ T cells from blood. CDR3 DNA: TGTGCCAGTAAGGCGGGCCTCTCCTACAATGAGCAGTTCTTC. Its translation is CASKAGLSYNEQFF.